The 20 T cell receptor beta chains presented below share a single source sample, sequenced in a study of T cell changes during pregnancy in multiple sclerosis. The table came from immunoSEQ multiplex PCR; TCRdb's copy has only in-frame clones and leaves some out. The sample yields about 33,000 clones, around 90% seen once. The starting material was CD4+ T cells from peripheral blood mononuclear cells, obtained in the third trimester of pregnancy. The source of these receptors is a female donor in good health, enrolled as a control in a pregnancy study.

V usage is TRBV27 and J usage is TRBJ2-2; TRBD2 agrees at 7 bases. V shed 4 bases, J shed 5 bases, and the junction held 10 bases outside the gene matches. The germline V gene encodes CDR1 MNHEY and CDR2 SMNVEV (reference sequence). The CDR3 is made up of 16 amino acids. The CDR3 coding sequence is TGTGCCAGCAGTTGGTCGGCGGGAGTTGGGACCGGGGAGCTGTTTTTT. Encoded protein: CASSWSAGVGTGELFF.

The genes are TRBV4-1 and TRBJ2-5, with a weak D call TRBD2 (6 bases). The V and J ends lost 8 bases and 5 bases respectively, with 15 bases between them. The CDR3 has 13 amino acids. CDR1 and CDR2 from the germline V gene are MGHRA and YSYEKL. CDR3 DNA: TGCGCCAGCCGCCCGGAGGGTTCGGAGACCCAGTACTTC. This codes for CASRPEGSETQYF.

This clone occurred once. The chain joins TRBV6-1 to TRBJ2-3; D possibly corresponds to TRBD2 (7 bases). The germline V gene encodes CDR1 MNHNS and CDR2 SASEGT. V lost 8 bases, J lost 6 bases, and 18 bases lay in between. The CDR3 has 14 residues. The CDR3 is CASVERGGIDTQYF. The DNA of the CDR3 is TGTGCCAGCGTCGAAAGGGGGGGAATCGATACGCAGTATTTT.

This chain joins TRBV7-8 and TRBJ2-7, with a tentative D call TRBD2 (5 bases). The V end lost 6 bases, the J end lost 5 bases, and 14 bases lay between the germline ends. CDR1 is SGHVS, CDR2 FQNEAQ, per germline. CDR3 size: 13 residues. The DNA for the CDR3 is TGTGCCAGCAGTAGAACTAGGAACAACGAGCAGTACTTC. As protein: CASSRTRNNEQYF.

This sequence joins TRBV15 and TRBJ1-2; possibly TRBD1 for D (5 bases). The V end was cut by 0 bases, the J end by 7 bases, with 6 bases between. From germline, CDR1 is LNHNV and CDR2 YYDKDF (reference sequence). The CDR3 covers 12 residues. The CDR3, as DNA: TGTGCCACCAGCAGAGATAGGGGTGGCTACACCTTC. It specifies CATSRDRGGYTF.

The rearrangement links TRBV7-7 to TRBJ2-2; 8 bases align to TRBD1. CDR1 is SSHAT, CDR2 FNYEAQ, per germline (reference sequence). The ends lost 5 bases at V and 0 bases at J; junction bases unmatched: 11. The length of the CDR3 is 18 residues. The CDR3 region is CASSQGVRTGTNTGELFF. The DNA of the CDR3 is TGTGCCAGCAGCCAAGGGGTCCGGACAGGGACGAACACCGGGGAGCTGTTTTTT.

The genes are TRBV27 and TRBJ1-3, with unresolved D. This CDR3 is 19 amino acids long. The germline V gene has CDR1 MNHEY and CDR2 SMNVEV (reference sequence). The ends were cut back, 2 bases at V and 0 bases at J, with 20 bases in the middle. CDR3 region: CASSLPLAVFVNSGNTIYF. For the CDR3, the DNA is TGTGCCAGCAGTTTACCCCTGGCCGTGTTTGTGAACTCTGGAAACACCATATATTTT.

This sequence joins TRBV7-6 and TRBJ2-1; 7 bases agree with TRBD1. There are 16 residues in the CDR3. Germline V CDR1 and CDR2: SGHVS, FNYEAQ. Unmatched junction bases numbered 11, after V lost 5 bases and J lost 4 bases. CDR3 sequence reads: CASSQRTGSLYNEQFF. DNA for the CDR3: TGTGCCAGCAGCCAAAGGACAGGTTCGCTGTACAATGAGCAGTTCTTC.

The chain employs TRBV27 and TRBJ2-2; D is uncertain. Looked up from germline, CDR1 is MNHEY and CDR2 is SMNVEV (reference sequence). The V and J ends lost 4 bases and 2 bases respectively, with 5 bases between them. The CDR3 runs to 13 residues. CDR3 DNA: TGTGCCAGCAGTTCACACAACACCGGGGAGCTGTTTTTT. Residues: CASSSHNTGELFF.

This chain connects TRBV4-1 to TRBJ2-2, with 9 bases lining up with TRBD2. The ends lost 6 bases at V and 3 bases at J; junction bases unmatched: 5. Germline CDR1 is MGHRA and CDR2 is YSYEKL. The CDR3 is 15 amino acids. The CDR3 loop reads CASRRSGGYTGELFF. The CDR3 DNA reads TGCGCCAGCAGACGAAGCGGGGGGTACACCGGGGAGCTGTTTTTT.

The rearrangement uses TRBV6-4 and TRBJ2-1, with unresolved D. The V and J ends lost 9 bases and 0 bases respectively, with 18 bases between them. The V gene's germline CDR1 is MRHNA and CDR2 SNTAGT. The length of the CDR3 is 16 residues. The CDR3 nucleotides are TGTGCCAGGGGCTGTCGGTGGTTCTCCTCCTACAATGAGCAGTTCTTC. It encodes CARGCRWFSSYNEQFF.

The V gene is TRBV9, the J gene TRBJ1-2; D ambiguous. The germline CDR1 and CDR2 sequences are SGDLS and YYNGEE. The CDR3 has 12 amino acids. The V gene lost 0 bases and the J gene lost 5 bases, with 5 bases spanning the gap. CDR3 residues: CASSVAEYGYTF. In DNA form, the CDR3 reads TGTGCCAGCAGCGTAGCCGAGTATGGCTACACCTTC.

V is TRBV6-6 and J is TRBJ1-2, with D possibly TRBD1 on 6 matching bases. Germline-derived CDR1 and CDR2 are MNHNY and SVGAGI (reference sequence). V was trimmed by 5 bases and J by 8 bases, leaving 21 bases between them. The CDR3 is made up of 15 amino acids. The CDR3: CASSASTTGLWGYTF. The CDR3, as DNA: TGTGCCAGCAGTGCCTCCACGACAGGCTTATGGGGCTACACCTTC.

This chain links TRBV4-1 with TRBJ2-2; TRBD1 matches at 8 bases. The length of the CDR3 is 15 residues. After removal of 4 bases from V and 0 bases from J, the junction contained 1 base not matched to a gene. CDR1 and CDR2 (germline): MGHRA, YSYEKL. The CDR3 is CASSLGQANTGELFF. Here the CDR3 DNA reads TGCGCCAGCAGCCTGGGACAGGCGAACACCGGGGAGCTGTTTTTT.

The J gene is TRBJ1-3, the V gene TRBV7-9; 10 bases line up with TRBD1. This CDR3 has 15 amino acids. The germline V gene encodes CDR1 SEHNR and CDR2 FQNEAQ (reference sequence). The junction had 5 bases not matched to a gene; V was cut back by 5 bases and J by 4 bases. The chain's CDR3 is CASSEGQGRGNTIYF. Here the CDR3 DNA reads TGTGCCAGCAGCGAGGGACAGGGGAGAGGAAACACCATATATTTT. Using reference TRBV7-9 and TRBJ1-3 for the parts outside the CDR3, the full variable domain is DTGVSQNPRHKITKRGQNVTFRCDPISEHNRLYWYRQTLGQGPEFLTYFQNEAQLEKSRLLSDRFSAERPKGSFSTLEIQRTEQGDSAMYLCASSEGQGRGNTIYFGEGSWLTVV.

This clone was seen a few times. V gene TRBV7-9 combines with J gene TRBJ1-6, with D perhaps TRBD1 (5 bases). V was shortened by 5 bases and J by 10 bases, with 15 bases between the two germline ends. CDR1 and CDR2 (germline): SEHNR, FQNEAQ (reference sequence). The CDR3 spans 14 residues. The CDR3: CASSLQGFYSPLHF. The CDR3, as DNA: TGTGCCAGCAGCCTCCAGGGATTTTACTCACCCCTCCACTTT.

The rearrangement links TRBV27 to TRBJ1-4; unclear D gene. Germline loops: CDR1 MNHEY, CDR2 SMNVEV (reference sequence). The CDR3 is 13 residues long. V was pared by 6 bases and J by 8 bases, with 13 bases between. CDR3 in DNA: TGTGCCAGCAGGGAAAGTATGAGGGAAAAACTGTTTTTT. Its protein product is CASRESMREKLFF.

The chain links TRBV10-1 to TRBJ2-1; possible D gene TRBD2, 6 bases. The V gene's germline CDR1 is WNHNN and CDR2 SYGVQD (reference sequence). The CDR3 is 14 residues long. Trimming pared 0 bases from V and 8 bases from J, leaving 11 bases between. The CDR3 loop is CASSESRRVYEQFF. The CDR3, as DNA: TGCGCCAGCAGTGAGTCGAGGAGGGTCTATGAGCAGTTCTTC.

On this clone: The junction departs from the called germline gene at one end, perhaps through a read error. The V and J genes are TRBV2 and TRBJ2-4, with no clear D. Per the germline V gene, CDR1 is SNHLY and CDR2 is FYNNEI. The CDR3 length is 12 residues. The CDR3 loop reads CASSGFTPRKHF. DNA of the CDR3: TGTGCCAGCAGTGGATTCACTCCTCGCAAGCACTTC.

V usage is TRBV7-6 and J usage is TRBJ2-1, with D uncertain. V lost 2 bases, J lost 2 bases, and 10 bases lay in between. Per the germline V gene, CDR1 is SGHVS and CDR2 is FNYEAQ. This CDR3 has 15 amino acids. This CDR3 reads CASSLYGQTYNEQFF. The DNA for the CDR3 is TGTGCCAGCAGCTTATATGGCCAAACCTACAATGAGCAGTTCTTC.